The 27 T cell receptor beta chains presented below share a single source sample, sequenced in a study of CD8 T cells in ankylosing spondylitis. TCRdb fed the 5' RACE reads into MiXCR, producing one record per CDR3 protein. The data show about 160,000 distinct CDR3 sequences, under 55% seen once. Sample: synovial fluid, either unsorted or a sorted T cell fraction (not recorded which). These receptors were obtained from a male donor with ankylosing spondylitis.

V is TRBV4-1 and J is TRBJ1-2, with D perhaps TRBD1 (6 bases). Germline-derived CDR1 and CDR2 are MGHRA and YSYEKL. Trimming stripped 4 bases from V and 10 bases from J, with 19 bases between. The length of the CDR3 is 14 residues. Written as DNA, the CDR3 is TGCGCCAGCAGCCCAACCGTGACAGGTTCGGCCTACACCTTC. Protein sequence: CASSPTVTGSAYTF.

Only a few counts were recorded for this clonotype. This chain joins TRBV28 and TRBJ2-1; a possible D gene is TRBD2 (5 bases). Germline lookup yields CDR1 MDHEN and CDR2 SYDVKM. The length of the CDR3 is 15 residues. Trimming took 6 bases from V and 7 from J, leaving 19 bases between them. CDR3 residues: CASRVFGLERNEQFF. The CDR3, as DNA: TGTGCCAGCAGAGTCTTCGGACTGGAGCGTAATGAGCAGTTCTTC.

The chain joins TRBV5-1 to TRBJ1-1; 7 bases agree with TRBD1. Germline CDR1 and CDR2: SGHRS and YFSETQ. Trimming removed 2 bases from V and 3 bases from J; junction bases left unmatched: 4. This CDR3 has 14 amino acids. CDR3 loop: CASSFGQAYTEAFF. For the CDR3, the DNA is TGCGCCAGCAGCTTTGGACAGGCCTACACTGAAGCTTTCTTT.

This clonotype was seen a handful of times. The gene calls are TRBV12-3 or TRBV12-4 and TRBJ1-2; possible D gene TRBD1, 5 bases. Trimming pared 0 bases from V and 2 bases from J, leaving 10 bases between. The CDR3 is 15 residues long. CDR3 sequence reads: CASSLAWRGNYGYTF. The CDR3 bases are TGTGCCAGCAGTTTAGCGTGGAGGGGCAACTATGGCTACACCTTC.

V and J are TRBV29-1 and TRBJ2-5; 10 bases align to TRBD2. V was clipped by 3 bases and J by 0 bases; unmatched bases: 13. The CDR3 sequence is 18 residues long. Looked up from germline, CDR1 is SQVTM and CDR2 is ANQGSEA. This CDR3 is CSVEVWGLATAYQETQYF. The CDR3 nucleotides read TGCAGCGTTGAGGTTTGGGGACTAGCGACAGCGTACCAAGAGACCCAGTACTTC.

CDR3 sequence (DNA): TGTGCCAGCAGCTTAGGTTGGGGATTTGCCACCGGGGAGCTGTTTTTT. Translating gives CASSLGWGFATGELFF. V is TRBV11-3 and J is TRBJ2-2; D gene uncertain. CDR3 length: 16 amino acids. CDR1 and CDR2 (germline): SGHNT, YENEEA. V lost 1 base, J lost 4 bases, and 13 bases lay in between.

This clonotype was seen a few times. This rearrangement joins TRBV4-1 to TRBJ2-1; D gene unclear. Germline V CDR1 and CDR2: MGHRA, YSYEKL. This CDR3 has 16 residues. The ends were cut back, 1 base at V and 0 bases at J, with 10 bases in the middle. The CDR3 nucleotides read TGCGCCAGCAGCCAAGTTTCCAGGAGCTCCTACAATGAGCAGTTCTTC. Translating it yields CASSQVSRSSYNEQFF.

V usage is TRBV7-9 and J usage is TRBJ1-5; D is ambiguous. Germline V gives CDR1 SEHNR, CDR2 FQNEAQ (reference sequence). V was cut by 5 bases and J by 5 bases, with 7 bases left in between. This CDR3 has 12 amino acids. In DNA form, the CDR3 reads TGTGCCAGCAGCATCAGCGATCAGCCCCAGCATTTT. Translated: CASSISDQPQHF.

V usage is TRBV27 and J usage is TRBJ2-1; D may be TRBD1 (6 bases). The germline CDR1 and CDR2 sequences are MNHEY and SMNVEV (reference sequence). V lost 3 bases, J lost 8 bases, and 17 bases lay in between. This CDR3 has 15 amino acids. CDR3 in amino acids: CASSLANRAWDEQFF. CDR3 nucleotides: TGTGCCAGCAGTTTGGCCAACAGGGCTTGGGATGAGCAGTTCTTC.

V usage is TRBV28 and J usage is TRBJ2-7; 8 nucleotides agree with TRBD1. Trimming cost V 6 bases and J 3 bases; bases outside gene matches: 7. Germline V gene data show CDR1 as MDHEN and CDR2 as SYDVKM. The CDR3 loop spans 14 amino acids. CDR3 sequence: CASSPTGARYEQYF. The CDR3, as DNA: TGTGCCAGCAGCCCGACAGGGGCGCGCTACGAGCAGTACTTC.

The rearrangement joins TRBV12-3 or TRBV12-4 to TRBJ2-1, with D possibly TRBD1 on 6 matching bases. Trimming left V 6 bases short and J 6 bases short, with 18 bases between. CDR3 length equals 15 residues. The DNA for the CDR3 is TGTGCCAGCAGGCACAGGGCAGGGAGTAGCAATGAGCAGTTCTTC. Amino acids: CASRHRAGSSNEQFF.

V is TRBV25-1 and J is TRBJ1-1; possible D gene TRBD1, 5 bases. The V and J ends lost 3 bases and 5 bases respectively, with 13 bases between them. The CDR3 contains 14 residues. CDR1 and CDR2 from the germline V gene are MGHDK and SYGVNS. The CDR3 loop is CASSEWAGGTEAFF. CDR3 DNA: TGTGCCAGCAGTGAGTGGGCCGGGGGAACTGAAGCTTTCTTT.

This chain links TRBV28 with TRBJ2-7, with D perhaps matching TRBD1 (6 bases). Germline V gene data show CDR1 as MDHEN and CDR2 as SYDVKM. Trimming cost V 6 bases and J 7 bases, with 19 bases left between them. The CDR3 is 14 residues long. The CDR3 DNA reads TGTGCCAGCAGCAAAGGGACACTGCCGGGGGAGCAGTACTTC. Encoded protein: CASSKGTLPGEQYF.

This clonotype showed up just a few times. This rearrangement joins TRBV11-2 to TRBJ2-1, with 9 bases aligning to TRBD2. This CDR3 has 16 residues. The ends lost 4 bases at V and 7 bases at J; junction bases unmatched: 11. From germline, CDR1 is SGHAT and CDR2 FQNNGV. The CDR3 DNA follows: TGTGCCAGCAGCTCTAGGGCGGGAGGGATTAGAAATGAGCAGTTCTTC. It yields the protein CASSSRAGGIRNEQFF.

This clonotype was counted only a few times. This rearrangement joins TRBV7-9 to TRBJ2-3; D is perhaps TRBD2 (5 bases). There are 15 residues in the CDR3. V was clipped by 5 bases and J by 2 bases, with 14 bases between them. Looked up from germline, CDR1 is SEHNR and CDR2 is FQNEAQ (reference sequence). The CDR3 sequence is CASSAPGITTDTQYF. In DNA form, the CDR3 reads TGTGCCAGCAGCGCCCCCGGGATCACCACAGATACGCAGTATTTT. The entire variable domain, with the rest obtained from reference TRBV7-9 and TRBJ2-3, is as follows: DTGVSQNPRHKITKRGQNVTFRCDPISEHNRLYWYRQTLGQGPEFLTYFQNEAQLEKSRLLSDRFSAERPKGSFSTLEIQRTEQGDSAMYLCASSAPGITTDTQYFGPGTRLTVL.

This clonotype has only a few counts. The CDR3 nucleotides read TGCGCCAGCAGCTTGGAAATTAGCGGGAGTTTGGATGAGCAGTTCTTC. It translates to CASSLEISGSLDEQFF. This chain joins TRBV5-1 and TRBJ2-1, with TRBD2 matching over 9 bases. The V gene's germline CDR1 is SGHRS and CDR2 YFSETQ. V was pared by 0 bases and J by 8 bases, with 9 bases of the junction left unmatched. CDR3 length: 16 amino acids.

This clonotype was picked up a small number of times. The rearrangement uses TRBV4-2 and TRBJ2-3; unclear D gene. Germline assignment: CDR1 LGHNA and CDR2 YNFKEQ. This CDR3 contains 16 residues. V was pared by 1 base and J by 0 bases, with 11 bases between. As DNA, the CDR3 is TGTGCCAGCAGCCAAGGGCCAAGCGTCAGCACAGATACGCAGTATTTT. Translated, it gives CASSQGPSVSTDTQYF.

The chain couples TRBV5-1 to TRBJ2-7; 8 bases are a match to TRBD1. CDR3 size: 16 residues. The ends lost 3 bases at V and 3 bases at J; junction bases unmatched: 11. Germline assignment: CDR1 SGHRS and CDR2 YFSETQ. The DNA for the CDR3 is TGCGCCAGCAGCTGCCTAACAGGGGGAGACTACTACGAGCAGTACTTC. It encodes CASSCLTGGDYYEQYF.

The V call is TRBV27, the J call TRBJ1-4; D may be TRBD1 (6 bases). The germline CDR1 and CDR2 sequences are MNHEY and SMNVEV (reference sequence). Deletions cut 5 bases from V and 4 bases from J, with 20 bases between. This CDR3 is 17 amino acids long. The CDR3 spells CASSGGGRLPGNEKLFF. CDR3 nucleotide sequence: TGTGCCAGCAGTGGAGGGGGGCGCCTTCCGGGTAATGAAAAACTGTTTTTT.

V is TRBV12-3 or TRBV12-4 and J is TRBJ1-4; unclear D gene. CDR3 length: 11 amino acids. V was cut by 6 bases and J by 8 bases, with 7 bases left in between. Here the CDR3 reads CASRKLEKLFF. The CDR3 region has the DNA TGTGCCAGCAGGAAGTTGGAAAAACTGTTTTTT.

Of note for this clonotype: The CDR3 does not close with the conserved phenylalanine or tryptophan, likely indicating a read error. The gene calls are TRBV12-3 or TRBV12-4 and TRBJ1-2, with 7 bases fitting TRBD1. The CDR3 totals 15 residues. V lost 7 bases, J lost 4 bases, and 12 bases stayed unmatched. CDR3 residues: CASTSRDRYFYGYTL. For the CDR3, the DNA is TGTGCCAGCACCAGTCGGGACAGATATTTCTATGGCTACACCCTC.

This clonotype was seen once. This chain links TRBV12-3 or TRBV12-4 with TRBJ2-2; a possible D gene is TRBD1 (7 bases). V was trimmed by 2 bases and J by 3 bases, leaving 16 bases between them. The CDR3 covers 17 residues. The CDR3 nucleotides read TGTGCCAGCAGTTTATTCAGGGGGGCGTATTACACCGGGGAGCTGTTTTTT. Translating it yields CASSLFRGAYYTGELFF.

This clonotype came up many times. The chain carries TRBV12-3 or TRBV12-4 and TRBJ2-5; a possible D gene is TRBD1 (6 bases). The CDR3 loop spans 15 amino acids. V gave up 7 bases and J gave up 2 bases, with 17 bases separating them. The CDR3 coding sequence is TGTGCCAGCACTTCCACTGGACAGCCGCAAGAGACCCAGTACTTC. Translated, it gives CASTSTGQPQETQYF.

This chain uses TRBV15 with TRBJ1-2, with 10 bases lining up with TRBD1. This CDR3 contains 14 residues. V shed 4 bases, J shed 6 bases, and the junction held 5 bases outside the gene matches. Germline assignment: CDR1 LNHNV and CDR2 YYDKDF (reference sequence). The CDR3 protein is CATSIDRGPDGYTF. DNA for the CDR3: TGTGCCACCAGCATAGACAGGGGGCCGGATGGCTACACCTTC.

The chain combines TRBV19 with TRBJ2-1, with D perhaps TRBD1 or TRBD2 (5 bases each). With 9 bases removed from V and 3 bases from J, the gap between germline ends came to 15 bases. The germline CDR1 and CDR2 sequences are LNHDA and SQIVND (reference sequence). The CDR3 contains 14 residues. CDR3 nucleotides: TGTGCCAGCAAAGGGGACGGAGACTACAATGAGCAGTTCTTC. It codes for CASKGDGDYNEQFF.

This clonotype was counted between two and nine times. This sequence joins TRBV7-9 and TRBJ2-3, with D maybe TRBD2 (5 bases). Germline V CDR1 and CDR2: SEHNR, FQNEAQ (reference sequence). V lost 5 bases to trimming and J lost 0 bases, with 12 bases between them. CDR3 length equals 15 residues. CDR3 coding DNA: TGTGCCAGCAGCGCACCGGGAATTAGCACAGATACGCAGTATTTT. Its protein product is CASSAPGISTDTQYF.

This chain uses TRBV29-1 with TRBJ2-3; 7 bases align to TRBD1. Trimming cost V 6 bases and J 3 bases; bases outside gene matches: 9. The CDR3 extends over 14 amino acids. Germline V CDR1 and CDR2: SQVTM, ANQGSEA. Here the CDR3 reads CSVIPGQQTDTQYF. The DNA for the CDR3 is TGCAGCGTGATCCCGGGACAGCAAACAGATACGCAGTATTTT.